This T cell receptor (beta chain) comes out of a study of cytomegalovirus exposure and HLA in healthy donors. Study-wide results and caveats: The CMV antigen specificity of a few CMV-associated chains was confirmed through in vitro analysis.

Researchers ran the PCR with 60 Vbeta and 13 Jbeta primers. Sequenced by immunoSEQ multiplex PCR; TCRdb stores in-frame clones only, minus some. The table lists around 140,000 clones. Trimming took off 6 bases at V and 10 bases at J, with 15 bases between the two ends. There are 12 residues in the CDR3. Germline lookup yields CDR1 SEHNR and CDR2 FQNEAQ (reference sequence). Regarding this clone: Its antigen is as yet unknown.

This TCR was recovered from a male donor in good health and CMV-seronegative. The chain joins TRBV7-9 to TRBJ2-5; tentative D call: TRBD2 (5 bases). Sequenced: PBMCs. The CDR3 here is CASSTGMDGQYF. CDR3 coding DNA: TGTGCCAGCAGTACGGGGATGGACGGCCAGTACTTC.